This TCR beta chain came from a study of technical replicates of blood from a handful of donors. Some clones are missing from TCRdb's copy, which holds only in-frame ones; the method was immunoSEQ multiplex PCR. The repertoire holds about 75,000 clones, with about 97% as singletons. CDR3 length equals 14 residues. Germline V gives CDR1 SGHRS, CDR2 YFSETQ. The ends were cut back, 4 bases at V and 2 bases at J, with 13 bases in the middle. The material sequenced was T cells isolated from PBMCs. The V gene is TRBV5-1, the J gene TRBJ2-7; D gene uncertain. The receptor was isolated from a human donor in good health. The CDR3 loop is CASSALDGPYEQYF. The DNA of the CDR3 is TGCGCCAGCAGCGCTCTAGACGGTCCCTACGAGCAGTACTTC.